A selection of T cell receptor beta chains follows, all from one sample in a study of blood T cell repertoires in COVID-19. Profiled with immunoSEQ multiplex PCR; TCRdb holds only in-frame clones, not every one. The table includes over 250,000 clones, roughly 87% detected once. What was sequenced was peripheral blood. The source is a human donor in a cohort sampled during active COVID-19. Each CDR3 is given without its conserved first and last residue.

ASSLDLHEQY TRBV7-2
ASSQDARSEQY TRBV3-1/TRBV3-2
ASSPFGQATYNSPLH TRBV18
AISNRRGDYGYT TRBV10-3
ASSLVYGYEQY TRBV11-2
ASSVGTSLEQY TRBV9
ASSVLAGLSTDTQY TRBV9
ASSAPSGRASYEQY TRBV7-9
ASSLSRPGLAASKNIQY TRBV27
ASIQSHEQF TRBV6-6
ASSYLPSGANVLT TRBV6-5
ATSHDRGATDTQY TRBV24-1
ASSPPGGVQETQY TRBV18
ASRRTGAGDSPLH TRBV7-2
ASSGGRRLAYNEQF TRBV7-2
ASSRQGRAGNTIY TRBV6-5
ASSPGGLAASYNEQF TRBV4-1
SASPIYEQY TRBV20-1
ATSRVTGGNEQF TRBV15
ASSPPWTGRDEQY TRBV18
ASSHGTGEQY TRBV4-1
ASSQDPWETGLYGYT TRBV4-1
ASSLQGDSNQPQH TRBV7-2
ASSLGGGGNYNEQF TRBV5-4
ASSPTGSGGYT TRBV11-2
ASSYAWGQGGENT TRBV6-5
ASYLSGTGGGYT TRBV7-2
ATRTGTATGELF TRBV24-1
AAKPTGQNTEAF TRBV19
ASTDRENYGYT TRBV25-1
ASSPTGGRRTGELF TRBV3-1/TRBV3-2
ATSWGYGSISYEQY TRBV15
ASSPLQNYGYT TRBV18
ASSLLPGRGRTYEQY TRBV14
ASSLVRESKQF TRBV7-2
ASSPMGAAKNIQY TRBV18
ASMIGGGNEQF TRBV7-3
ASSVGGSSYEQY TRBV9
ARRTSMEEQF TRBV2
ASSLPGYQPQH TRBV4-1
AWSWTVNEKLF TRBV30
ASSLDNRGLSFTEAF TRBV11-3
ASSDRGGKQF TRBV6-4
ASSYGSSYEQY TRBV5-4
TSSVGGGGTLISGNTIY TRBV9
ASMGLVPYQETQY TRBV28
ASSSRSDLKAF TRBV13
SARREEAF TRBV20-1
ASRPGGVLGYT TRBV19
ASSLSLAGLQETQY TRBV28
ASSIRSGSYHQPQH TRBV19
ASSQEGGANSPLH TRBV4-1
ASSVNTGKQF TRBV28
ASSVGYGRGSPLH TRBV9
ASSLLQSPNYGYT TRBV7-9
ASSPRGGGFYGYT TRBV6-5
ASRSGPLANEKLF TRBV2
ASSRERGFSYNSPLH TRBV6-6
ASKEGRVYNEQF TRBV2
ASSNRLKADKNIQY TRBV19